The TCR beta chain under discussion was sequenced for a study of blood T cell repertoires in COVID-19. About the research overall: PBMCs, B-cell-depleted T cells, or T cells provided the cDNA or gDNA that made up the material.

Sequenced by immunoSEQ multiplex PCR; TCRdb stores in-frame clones only, minus some. The sample lists some 96,000 clones, about 89% occurring once. With V trimmed by 2 bases and J by 2 bases, 7 bases remained unmatched. The CDR3 extends over 16 amino acids. Looked up from germline, CDR1 is MNHEY and CDR2 is SVGAGI. Sample: peripheral blood. The genes are TRBV6-5 and TRBJ1-1; 8 bases align to TRBD1. This clonotype originated in a man aged 45-60 years with acute or convalescent COVID-19. The CDR3 DNA reads TGTGCCAGCAGTTACCCGACAGGGGTCGGAAACACTGAAGCTTTCTTT. As protein: CASSYPTGVGNTEAFF.